The 26 T cell receptor beta chains below were found in one sample sequenced in a study of T cell responses to AZD1222 COVID-19 vaccine. Libraries were prepared by immunoSEQ multiplex PCR; TCRdb keeps only in-frame clonotypes and omits some of them. Among roughly 160,000 clones, around 90% were seen once, and the ten largest hold 1.6%. Source: peripheral blood, taken on day 0 of AZD1222 vaccination. The source is an adult in good health.

A remark on this clone: One end of the junction fails to match germline, which may point to a read error. The chain links TRBV5-1 to TRBJ2-7; 10 bases match TRBD1. This CDR3 is 16 amino acids long. Germline loops: CDR1 SGHRS, CDR2 YFSETQ. The CDR3, as DNA: TGCGCCAGCAGTTTGGGATCGGGACAGGGGTACTACGAGCAGTACTTC. It encodes CASSLGSGQGYYEQYF. Supplemented by reference TRBV5-1 and TRBJ2-7, the full variable domain reads KAGVTQTPRYLIKTRGQQVTLSCSPISGHRSVSWYQQTPGQGLQFLFEYFSETQRNKGNFPGRFSGRQFSNSRSEMNVSTLELGDSALYLCASSLGSGQGYYEQYFGPGTRLTVT.

The J gene is TRBJ2-1, the V gene TRBV6-2 or TRBV6-3, with TRBD2 matching 15 bases. The V segment lost 5 bases and the J segment 7 bases; nucleotides outside the gene matches: 6. The length of the CDR3 is 16 residues. CDR1 is MNHEY, CDR2 SVGEGT, per germline. The CDR3 nucleotides read TGTGCCAGCAGTGACCCCGGGACTAGCGGGAGGAATGAGCAGTTCTTC. This translates into CASSDPGTSGRNEQFF.

The V call is TRBV7-9, the J call TRBJ2-1; 11 nucleotides align to TRBD2. Germline V CDR1 and CDR2: SEHNR, FQNEAQ (reference sequence). V lost 5 bases and J lost 3; bases outside the gene matches: 6. The length of the CDR3 is 16 residues. CDR3 coding DNA: TGTGCCAGCAGCCCCGAAGGACTAGCGGGCTACAATGAGCAGTTCTTC. Amino acids: CASSPEGLAGYNEQFF. The complete variable domain, with remaining parts taken from reference TRBV7-9 and TRBJ2-1, reads DTGVSQNPRHKITKRGQNVTFRCDPISEHNRLYWYRQTLGQGPEFLTYFQNEAQLEKSRLLSDRFSAERPKGSFSTLEIQRTEQGDSAMYLCASSPEGLAGYNEQFFGPGTRLTVL.

The chain is built from TRBV6-2 or TRBV6-3 and TRBJ1-1; D may be TRBD1 (5 bases). The germline V gene has CDR1 MNHEY and CDR2 SVGEGT. V lost 0 bases and J lost 1, with 12 bases in between. The CDR3 extends over 16 amino acids. In nucleotides, the CDR3 is TGTGCCAGCAGTTACTCGAGCGGACACCCGAACACTGAAGCTTTCTTT. Translation: CASSYSSGHPNTEAFF.

In its sample, this clone was seen once. The rearrangement links TRBV20-1 to TRBJ2-7, with TRBD1 as a possible D gene (6 bases). Deletions cut 3 bases from V and 4 bases from J, with 13 bases between. The germline V gene encodes CDR1 DFQATT and CDR2 SNEGSKA (reference sequence). This CDR3 contains 13 residues. The CDR3 coding sequence is TGCAGTGCTAGTAGGTCAGGGGTGTACGAGCAGTACTTC. It yields the protein CSASRSGVYEQYF.

The J gene is TRBJ2-3, the V gene TRBV5-3; D may be TRBD2 (5 bases). TRBV5-3 has ORF status, its function being uncertain. CDR3 size: 16 residues. The ends were cut back, 0 bases at V and 0 bases at J, with 11 bases in the middle. CDR3 bases: TGTGCCAGAAGCTTGGGACTACCTCCCAGCACAGATACGCAGTATTTT. This gives the protein CARSLGLPPSTDTQYF.

V gene TRBV18 combines with J gene TRBJ2-1; D not certain. CDR1 and CDR2 (germline): KGHSH, LQKENI. This CDR3 comprises 16 residues. V lost 3 bases to trimming and J lost 0 bases, with 12 bases between them. CDR3 loop: CASSPISSFSYNEQFF. The DNA for the CDR3 is TGTGCCAGCTCACCTATATCCAGTTTCTCCTACAATGAGCAGTTCTTC.

The chain combines TRBV4-1 with TRBJ1-2; D unclear. V lost 0 bases and J lost 8, with 16 bases in between. This CDR3 has 15 amino acids. Germline loops: CDR1 MGHRA, CDR2 YSYEKL. The CDR3 DNA reads as TGCGCCAGCAGCCAAGATTCCGCCTCTCTTTGGGGCTACACCTTC. Its protein product is CASSQDSASLWGYTF.

V usage is TRBV9 and J usage is TRBJ1-2, with D possibly TRBD1 on 5 matching bases. Trimming pared 5 bases from V and 7 bases from J, leaving 21 bases between. The CDR3 extends over 15 amino acids. Germline CDR1 is SGDLS and CDR2 is YYNGEE. The CDR3 is CASSGGLVKPPGYTF. CDR3 DNA: TGTGCCAGCAGTGGGGGGTTGGTGAAACCGCCTGGCTACACCTTC.

The J gene is TRBJ2-7, the V gene TRBV19; weak D call: TRBD1 (6 bases). CDR3 length: 13 amino acids. In germline, CDR1 is LNHDA, CDR2 SQIVND (reference sequence). V was shortened by 6 bases and J by 5 bases, with 14 bases between the two germline ends. The CDR3 bases are TGTGCCAGTAGCAGCCCAGGGGCCCACGAGCAGTACTTC. This codes for CASSSPGAHEQYF.

The chain has TRBV2 and TRBJ2-7, with D perhaps matching TRBD2 (5 bases). The CDR3 totals 11 residues. Trimming took 6 bases from V and 4 from J, leaving 7 bases between them. The V gene's germline CDR1 is SNHLY and CDR2 FYNNEI. The DNA of the CDR3 is TGTGCCAGCAGGCTAGCTTACGAGCAGTACTTC. Amino acids: CASRLAYEQYF.

This rearrangement joins TRBV7-2 to TRBJ2-2, with D possibly being TRBD1 (6 bases). There are 15 residues in the CDR3. Trimming stripped 6 bases from V and 2 bases from J, with 13 bases between. Per germline, CDR1 SGHTA and CDR2 FQGNSA. CDR3 nucleotide sequence: TGTGCCAGCAGGAGTCGGACAGTTAACACCGGGGAGCTGTTTTTT. Translated, it gives CASRSRTVNTGELFF.

This clone was detected only a few times. The chain recombines TRBV4-2 with TRBJ2-3; 9 nucleotides align to TRBD1. Germline lookup yields CDR1 LGHNA and CDR2 YNFKEQ. The V and J ends lost 0 bases and 4 bases, in that order; junction bases with no gene match: 5. This CDR3 has 16 amino acids. CDR3 residues: CASSQEPGQGSDTQYF. The CDR3 coding sequence is TGTGCCAGCAGCCAAGAACCGGGACAGGGATCAGATACGCAGTATTTT.

V usage is TRBV18 and J usage is TRBJ1-2, with 8 bases aligning to TRBD1. Germline lookup yields CDR1 KGHSH and CDR2 LQKENI. This CDR3 is 16 amino acids long. V dropped 4 bases and J dropped 4; count of bases not matched to a gene: 11. This chain's CDR3 is CASSLLDRVGVYGYTF. CDR3 in DNA: TGTGCCAGCTCACTCCTGGACAGGGTGGGTGTCTATGGCTACACCTTC. Using reference TRBV18 and TRBJ1-2 for the parts outside the CDR3, the full variable domain is NAGVMQNPRHLVRRRGQEARLRCSPMKGHSHVYWYRQLPEEGLKFMVYLQKENIIDESGMPKERFSAEFPKEGPSILRIQQVVRGDSAAYFCASSLLDRVGVYGYTFGSGTRLTVV.

V and J are TRBV3-1 (or the pseudogene TRBV3-2) and TRBJ1-1; possibly TRBD1 for D (6 bases). CDR1 and CDR2 from the germline V gene are LGHDT and YNNKEL (reference sequence). This CDR3 contains 15 residues. Trimming took 7 bases from V and 1 from J, leaving 16 bases between them. This CDR3 is CASKPGVIGNTEAFF. The CDR3 nucleotides are TGTGCCAGCAAACCAGGGGTTATCGGGAACACTGAAGCTTTCTTT.

The chain couples TRBV7-9 to TRBJ2-1; 7 bases match TRBD2. Per germline, CDR1 SEHNR and CDR2 FQNEAQ (reference sequence). The CDR3 covers 15 residues. V was clipped by 4 bases and J by 0 bases; unmatched bases: 3. The CDR3 nucleotides read TGTGCCAGCAGCTCAGCGGGGAGCTCCTACAATGAGCAGTTCTTC. This codes for CASSSAGSSYNEQFF.

The chain joins TRBV18 to TRBJ2-3; TRBD1 matches at 7 bases. The CDR3 totals 16 residues. CDR1 is KGHSH, CDR2 LQKENI, per germline. V lost 3 bases, J lost 4 bases, and 10 bases stayed unmatched. The DNA for the CDR3 is TGTGCCAGCTCACCCCAGTCCTCCAGGGGGTCAGATACGCAGTATTTT. Translating gives CASSPQSSRGSDTQYF.

This clone was detected once. This chain links TRBV7-2 with TRBJ1-1, with 8 bases lining up with TRBD1. Germline V gene lookup returns CDR1 SGHTA and CDR2 FQGNSA. Trimming took 4 bases from V and 4 from J; bases not matched to a gene: 5. This CDR3 region has 14 residues. The CDR3 is CASSYDRGITEAFF. As DNA, the CDR3 is TGTGCCAGCAGCTATGACAGGGGTATCACTGAAGCTTTCTTT.

This rearrangement joins TRBV4-3 to TRBJ2-7, with TRBD1 matching over 8 bases. V shed 4 bases, J shed 3 bases, and the junction held 8 bases outside the gene matches. Germline CDR1 and CDR2: LGHNA and YSLEER. The CDR3 extends over 15 amino acids. As DNA, the CDR3 is TGCGCCAGCAGCCCCTCGGAACAGGGGGGCTACGAGCAGTACTTC. Translating gives CASSPSEQGGYEQYF.

The chain is built from TRBV27 and TRBJ2-1; D call uncertain. This CDR3 has 13 amino acids. V lost 0 bases and J lost 7, with 7 bases in between. Germline V gene sequence: CDR1 MNHEY, CDR2 SMNVEV (reference sequence). The CDR3 region has the DNA TGTGCCAGCAGTTTATCGGTTCGTAATGAGCAGTTCTTC. Its protein product is CASSLSVRNEQFF.

The chain employs TRBV4-3 and TRBJ2-7; 9 bases map to TRBD2. With 0 bases clipped from V and 6 bases from J, the junction kept 12 bases outside the gene matches. Germline CDR1 and CDR2: LGHNA and YSLEER. The CDR3 consists of 17 residues. The CDR3 DNA reads as TGCGCCAGCAGCCAAGAGAGTAGCGGGGGTTGGGTTGGCGAGCAGTACTTC. Translated: CASSQESSGGWVGEQYF.

The genes are TRBV6-5 and TRBJ1-2; D call uncertain. Trimming cost V 5 bases and J 1 base, with 5 bases left between them. The CDR3 has 12 residues. The germline V gene has CDR1 MNHEY and CDR2 SVGAGI. CDR3 residues: CASSNSNYGYTF. The CDR3 DNA reads as TGTGCCAGCAGTAACAGTAACTATGGCTACACCTTC.

J is TRBJ2-3 and V is TRBV30, with D possibly matching TRBD2 (6 bases). V lost 0 bases, J lost 9 bases, and 13 bases lay in between. This CDR3 region has 13 residues. Germline CDR1 is GTSNPN and CDR2 is SVGIG (reference sequence). The DNA for the CDR3 is TGTGCCTGGAGTGTACATAAGGGACTGACGCAGTATTTT. Its protein is CAWSVHKGLTQYF.

V gene TRBV2 combines with J gene TRBJ1-6; 8 nucleotides line up with TRBD1. With 6 bases clipped from V and 9 bases from J, the junction kept 10 bases outside the gene matches. This CDR3 is 15 amino acids long. CDR1 SNHLY and CDR2 FYNNEI come from the germline V gene. In nucleotides, the CDR3 is TGTGCCAGCAGCCGACAGGGGAGGGAGTTTTCACCCCTCCACTTT. Protein: CASSRQGREFSPLHF.

The chain recombines TRBV2 with TRBJ1-1; the D gene is possibly TRBD1 (5 bases). This CDR3 contains 14 residues. V gave up 5 bases and J gave up 4 bases, with 14 bases separating them. The germline V gene has CDR1 SNHLY and CDR2 FYNNEI. CDR3 nucleotides: TGTGCCAGCAGTTTTCGCAGGGCCGTCACTGAAGCTTTCTTT. Its protein product is CASSFRRAVTEAFF.

This clone was found a few times. The gene calls are TRBV9 and TRBJ2-3; tentative D call: TRBD2 (6 bases). Germline V CDR1 and CDR2: SGDLS, YYNGEE. Deletions cut 3 bases from V and 3 bases from J, with 14 bases between. There are 15 residues in the CDR3. CDR3 in DNA: TGTGCCAGCAGCGCGTTAGCGGTAGCGACAGATACGCAGTATTTT. Protein sequence: CASSALAVATDTQYF.